This record covers a single T cell receptor beta chain. This CDR3 spans 15 amino acids. Germline V CDR1 and CDR2: GTSNPN, SVGIG (reference sequence). Trimming pared 2 bases from V and 5 bases from J, leaving 18 bases between. This entry belongs to a study of blood T cell repertoires in COVID-19. Across the whole study: Spain, Italy and the United States supplied samples that represented acute and convalescent COVID-19. Nucleic acid was either cDNA or gDNA, and it came from T cells, B-cell-depleted T cells, or PBMCs.

Profiled with immunoSEQ multiplex PCR; TCRdb holds only in-frame clones, not every one. The sample lists 300,000 to 450,000 clones; approximately 77% were seen once. The sequence came from a human donor with acute or convalescent COVID-19. The donor label of this sample is uncertain. Sequenced material: peripheral blood. The rearrangement joins TRBV30 to TRBJ1-2, with D possibly TRBD1 on 5 matching bases. CDR3 DNA sequence: TGTGCCTGGAGTCCTTCTACAGGACACCGATATGGCTACACCTTC. Residues: CAWSPSTGHRYGYTF.